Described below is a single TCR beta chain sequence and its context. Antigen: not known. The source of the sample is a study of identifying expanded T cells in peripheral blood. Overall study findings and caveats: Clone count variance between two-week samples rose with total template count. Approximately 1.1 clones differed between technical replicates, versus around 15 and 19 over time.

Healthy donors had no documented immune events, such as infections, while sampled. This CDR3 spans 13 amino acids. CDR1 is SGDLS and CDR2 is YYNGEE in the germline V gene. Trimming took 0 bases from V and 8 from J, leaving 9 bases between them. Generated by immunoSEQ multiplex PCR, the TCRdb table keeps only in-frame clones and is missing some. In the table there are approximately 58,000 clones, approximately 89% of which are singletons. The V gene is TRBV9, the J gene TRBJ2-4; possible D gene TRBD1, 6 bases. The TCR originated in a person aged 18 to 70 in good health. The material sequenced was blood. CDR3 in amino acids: CASSVGGPDIQYF. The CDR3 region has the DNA TGTGCCAGCAGCGTAGGGGGGCCAGACATTCAGTACTTC.